A selection of T cell receptor beta chains follows, all from one sample in a study of T cell responses to AZD1222 COVID-19 vaccine. The method was immunoSEQ multiplex PCR; TCRdb's version includes in-frame clones alone and lacks a portion of them. The data show about 130,000 clones, 80% to 90% seen once. The source material was peripheral blood, sampled on day 0 of AZD1222 vaccination. These receptors all stem from an adult in good health. CDR3s include the opening cysteine and the closing phenylalanine or tryptophan. D genes are given only for firm matches. Size is omitted from some rows. Given values are once, few, many or a class for expanded clones.

cdr3_nt cdr3_aa j_call d_call v_call clone_size
TGTGCCAGCAGCTTAACTCGCTACGAGCAGTACTTC CASSLTRYEQYF TRBJ2-7 . TRBV7-2 .
TGTGCCAGCAGTGAAGGGGGGGGGAACTATGGCTACACCTTC CASSEGGGNYGYTF TRBJ1-2 . TRBV25-1 .
TGTGCCAGCTCACCAAACCCAGATACGCAGTATTTT CASSPNPDTQYF TRBJ2-3 . TRBV18 .
TGTGCCAGCCACCGAGCTAGCGGCGGCTACGAGCAGTACTTC CASHRASGGYEQYF TRBJ2-7 TRBD2 TRBV6-5 once
TGTGCCAGCAGCGATGAGAACGACGGATATGGCTACACCTTC CASSDENDGYGYTF TRBJ1-2 . TRBV3-1/TRBV3-2 .
TGTGCCAGCAGCAAAGGCTATGGGCAGATCAATAATTCACCCCTCCACTTT CASSKGYGQINNSPLHF TRBJ1-6 . TRBV21-1 .
TGTGCCAGCAGTTACAGAGGTGATGGCTACACCTTC CASSYRGDGYTF TRBJ1-2 . TRBV6-5 .
TGTGCCAGCAGCTATAGCGGGGGGGCCTTCGCCTACGAGCAGTACTTC CASSYSGGAFAYEQYF TRBJ2-7 TRBD2 TRBV28 .
TGTGCCAGCAGCCCCCAGGACAGGTTGCTGTTTTTT CASSPQDRLLFF TRBJ1-4 TRBD1 TRBV3-1/TRBV3-2 few
TGTGCCAGTAGTATAAGGGGGCTGATCACTGAAGCTTTCTTT CASSIRGLITEAFF TRBJ1-1 TRBD1 TRBV19 .
TGTGCCAGCCGACTAGCGGGGACGCACAATGAGCAGTTCTTC CASRLAGTHNEQFF TRBJ2-1 TRBD2 TRBV5-6 .
TGCGCCAGCAGCCCCGCAGACAGGGTCGTCACCGGGGAGCTGTTTTTT CASSPADRVVTGELFF TRBJ2-2 TRBD1 TRBV4-3 few
TGTGCCAGCAGCTTAGCCAGGGGGCGAACAGATACGCAGTATTTT CASSLARGRTDTQYF TRBJ2-3 TRBD1 TRBV7-9 .
TGTGCCAGCAGTTACCCCCGGGATGCGGGACGGGCTTGGAATGAGCAGTTCTTC CASSYPRDAGRAWNEQFF TRBJ2-1 . TRBV6-2/TRBV6-3 .
TGTGCCAGCAGCTTGTGGTCAGGGGGCATAAGCACAGATACGCAGTATTTT CASSLWSGGISTDTQYF TRBJ2-3 TRBD1 TRBV5-6 .
TGTGCCAGCAGTTTAACCGGGACAGGGGGAAACACCATATATTTT CASSLTGTGGNTIYF TRBJ1-3 TRBD1 TRBV27 .
TGTGCCAGCAGCCCGCCTCTTGGGGGAGGCACTGAAGCTTTCTTT CASSPPLGGGTEAFF TRBJ1-1 . TRBV3-1/TRBV3-2 once
TGTGCCAGCTCAGCTGCACTTAAACCCAATGAGCAGTTCTTC CASSAALKPNEQFF TRBJ2-1 . TRBV6-5 .
TGTGCCAGCAGCCCCGGGACAGGGCTGACCTACGAGCAGTACTTC CASSPGTGLTYEQYF TRBJ2-7 TRBD1 TRBV7-2 .
TGTGCCAGCAGCCGACAGGGGGGGGACACAGATACGCAGTATTTT CASSRQGGDTDTQYF TRBJ2-3 TRBD1 TRBV6-2/TRBV6-3 .
TGTGCCAGCAGCGCCAGCGGCGGTAATGAAAAACTGTTTTTT CASSASGGNEKLFF TRBJ1-4 . TRBV2 .
TGCGCCAGCAGCCACCCGCAAAACGAGATAATCTGGGGAAACAATCAGCCCCAGCATTTT CASSHPQNEIIWGNNQPQHF TRBJ1-5 . TRBV4-1 .
TGTGCCAGCAGTTTAAATGGGGGCGGGGGGGCGACCCAGTACTTC CASSLNGGGGATQYF TRBJ2-5 TRBD2 TRBV27 .
TGTGCCAGCACTATTGACAGGGGGCGTTCACCCCTCCACTTT CASTIDRGRSPLHF TRBJ1-6 TRBD1 TRBV6-5 .
TGTGCCAGCAGGACAGGGGGAAAGACCGGGGAGCTGTTTTTT CASRTGGKTGELFF TRBJ2-2 TRBD1 TRBV2 .
TGTGCCAGTACCCACCGTTCGAGGGATGGCTACACCTTC CASTHRSRDGYTF TRBJ1-2 . TRBV19 .
TGTGCCAGCGGGAGGACCTCGACGGATCAGCCCCAGCATTTT CASGRTSTDQPQHF TRBJ1-5 . TRBV2 .
TGCGCCAGCAGCCATGGGACAGGGCTAAACACTGAAGCTTTCTTT CASSHGTGLNTEAFF TRBJ1-1 TRBD1 TRBV5-1 .
TGTGCCAGCAGCTTAACTGTGGAAAAACTGTTTTTT CASSLTVEKLFF TRBJ1-4 . TRBV7-8 .
TGTGCCAGCAGTTTTACCGGGACAGGGCTTAATCAGGGCTACACCTTC CASSFTGTGLNQGYTF TRBJ1-2 TRBD1 TRBV28 once
TGTGCCAGCAGCTCTCTGGGGGGTTTGCATTTT CASSSLGGLHF TRBJ2-3 . TRBV7-9 .
TGTGCCATCAGTGATGGACTAGCGGGGGGCCCCAACGAGCAGTACTTC CAISDGLAGGPNEQYF TRBJ2-7 TRBD2 TRBV10-3 few
TGTGCCAGCAGAAACCCTCCGGCGGATGGCTACACCTTC CASRNPPADGYTF TRBJ1-2 . TRBV6-5 .
TGTGCCAGCAGCTTAGGCGGGGTTGGGACCGGGACTAGCGCAGATACGCAGTATTTT CASSLGGVGTGTSADTQYF TRBJ2-3 TRBD2 TRBV7-8 .
TGTGCCAGCAGCCAGGAAGTGGGACAGGCAAATCAGCCCCAGCATTTT CASSQEVGQANQPQHF TRBJ1-5 TRBD1 TRBV4-2 .
TGTGCCAGCTCACCTCCGGGACGCAAGAACACTGAAGCTTTCTTT CASSPPGRKNTEAFF TRBJ1-1 . TRBV18 .
TGTGCCAGTAGTCTCGGGACGTCATACACCTACGAGCAGTACTTC CASSLGTSYTYEQYF TRBJ2-7 . TRBV19 .
TGTGCCAGCAGCGTAGCACTACTACCCACAGATACGCAGTATTTT CASSVALLPTDTQYF TRBJ2-3 . TRBV9 .
TGTGCCAGCAGCTCGGGGAGCCCCTATGGCTACACCTTC CASSSGSPYGYTF TRBJ1-2 . TRBV6-5 .
TGTGCCAGCAACCGCAAGGCGACGCAAGGCTATGGCTACACCTTC CASNRKATQGYGYTF TRBJ1-2 . TRBV2 .
TGCGCCAGCAGCTTGGAGGGTTTGAACACCGGGGAGCTGTTTTTT CASSLEGLNTGELFF TRBJ2-2 . TRBV5-1 .
TGTGCCAGCAGTTACTCGAAGGGGGGGAACACTGAAGCTTTCTTT CASSYSKGGNTEAFF TRBJ1-1 . TRBV6-5 few
TGTGCCAGCTCACCCGGCGCAGGGATTGTCTATGGCTACACCTTC CASSPGAGIVYGYTF TRBJ1-2 . TRBV18 .
TGTGCCGCCAGTTACTTGTGGTCAGGGGACGAGCAGTACTTC CAASYLWSGDEQYF TRBJ2-7 . TRBV6-2/TRBV6-3 .
TGTGCCAGCAGCTTGAGGCGACAGGGGGTCCCGAACTATGGCTACACCTTC CASSLRRQGVPNYGYTF TRBJ1-2 TRBD1 TRBV5-6 .
TGCAGCGTTAATAGCGGGGGGGCGGAGAATGAGCAGTTCTTC CSVNSGGAENEQFF TRBJ2-1 TRBD2 TRBV29-1 .
TGTGCCAGCAGTCCCCTGTGGGTAAATACGCAGTATTTT CASSPLWVNTQYF TRBJ2-3 . TRBV12-3/TRBV12-4 .
TGTGCCAGCAGCTTAGCGGGGGAGGGTCGCGGCACAGATACGCAGTATTTT CASSLAGEGRGTDTQYF TRBJ2-3 TRBD2 TRBV7-9 .